These T cell receptor beta chains were read from a single sample in a study of blood T cell repertoires in COVID-19. TCRdb's table, derived via immunoSEQ multiplex PCR, lists solely in-frame clones and lacks some. The sample has 200,000 to 250,000 clones, about 90% seen once. Sequences were obtained from peripheral blood. Receptors originate from a woman under 30 who had recovered from COVID-19. CDR3s include the opening cysteine and the closing phenylalanine or tryptophan. The order of the fields is J gene, clone size, D gene, V gene, CDR3 protein, CDR3 DNA. D genes are given only for firm matches. Size tells how often a clone was seen (once, few, many) or the class of an expanded clone, and some rows leave it out.

j_gene: TRBJ1-1; abundance: NA; d_gene: NA; v_gene: TRBV9; CDR3aa: CASSVQVNTEAFF; CDR3nt: TGTGCCAGCAGCGTACAGGTGAACACTGAAGCTTTCTTT
j_gene: TRBJ2-1; abundance: NA; d_gene: TRBD2; v_gene: TRBV30; CDR3aa: CAWSNLAGRAYNEQFF; CDR3nt: TGTGCCTGGAGCAATCTAGCGGGCCGGGCCTACAATGAGCAGTTCTTC
j_gene: TRBJ1-1; abundance: few; d_gene: TRBD1; v_gene: TRBV6-4; CDR3aa: CASSRQGNTEAFF; CDR3nt: TGTGCCAGCAGCCGACAGGGGAACACTGAAGCTTTCTTT
j_gene: TRBJ2-1; abundance: NA; d_gene: TRBD1; v_gene: TRBV28; CDR3aa: CASSPPFGQVGNEQFF; CDR3nt: TGTGCCAGCAGCCCGCCCTTTGGACAGGTCGGGAATGAGCAGTTCTTC
j_gene: TRBJ1-2; abundance: NA; d_gene: NA; v_gene: TRBV5-6; CDR3aa: CASSYGRDSGGYGYTF; CDR3nt: TGTGCCAGCAGTTACGGCAGGGATTCCGGGGGCTATGGCTACACCTTC
j_gene: TRBJ2-6; abundance: few; d_gene: NA; v_gene: TRBV30; CDR3aa: CAWNEGSGANVLTF; CDR3nt: TGTGCCTGGAATGAGGGTTCTGGGGCCAACGTCCTGACTTTC
j_gene: TRBJ1-5; abundance: NA; d_gene: TRBD1; v_gene: TRBV6-2/TRBV6-3; CDR3aa: CASSWTGEYGQPQHF; CDR3nt: TGTGCCAGCAGTTGGACAGGGGAATACGGTCAGCCCCAGCATTTT
j_gene: TRBJ1-1; abundance: NA; d_gene: NA; v_gene: TRBV6-2/TRBV6-3; CDR3aa: CASSWGRTAHSSTEAFF; CDR3nt: TGTGCCAGCAGTTGGGGGCGGACAGCGCATTCCAGCACTGAAGCTTTCTTT
j_gene: TRBJ1-1; abundance: NA; d_gene: NA; v_gene: TRBV11-2; CDR3aa: CASSPQTRLNTEAFF; CDR3nt: TGTGCCAGCAGCCCGCAGACAAGATTGAACACTGAAGCTTTCTTT
j_gene: TRBJ2-1; abundance: NA; d_gene: TRBD1; v_gene: TRBV19; CDR3aa: CASTTPGDRGRYEQFF; CDR3nt: TGTGCCAGTACCACCCCAGGGGACAGGGGACGATATGAGCAGTTCTTC
j_gene: TRBJ1-4; abundance: NA; d_gene: NA; v_gene: TRBV7-3; CDR3aa: CASSLRRTEKLFF; CDR3nt: TGTGCCAGCAGCTTAAGGCGGACAGAAAAACTGTTTTTT
j_gene: TRBJ2-7; abundance: NA; d_gene: TRBD1; v_gene: TRBV3-1/TRBV3-2; CDR3aa: CASRRTGDEQYF; CDR3nt: TGTGCCAGCAGACGGACAGGGGATGAGCAGTACTTC
j_gene: TRBJ1-1; abundance: few; d_gene: NA; v_gene: TRBV9; CDR3aa: CASSVDTIAEAFF; CDR3nt: TGTGCCAGCAGCGTAGACACTATCGCTGAAGCTTTCTTT